These 14 T cell receptor beta chains originate from one sample sequenced in a study of shared clonotypes between healthy human individuals. Here immunoSEQ multiplex PCR was the method, and the copy in TCRdb shows in-frame clones only, minus some. Here the sample spans about 2.4 million clones, under 95% being singletons. Sequencing input: naive CD4+ T cells from PBMCs. Documented subset: CD45RA+ positively selected. The receptor source for this set is a man between 18 and 29 years old in good health. Some clones in this sample may be carry-over from other donors' samples.

V is TRBV28 and J is TRBJ2-7, with 9 bases fitting TRBD1. CDR3 length: 14 residues. The germline gives CDR1 MDHEN, CDR2 SYDVKM. J gave up 4 bases and V 7 bases, and 8 bases lay outside the gene matches. CDR3 nucleotide sequence: TGTGCCAGCACATACCGGGACAGGGTTTACGAGCAGTACTTC. It yields the protein CASTYRDRVYEQYF.

The chain couples TRBV4-1 to TRBJ1-4; weak D call: TRBD1 (6 bases). CDR3 length: 13 amino acids. CDR1 is MGHRA, CDR2 YSYEKL, per germline. The V end was cut by 6 bases, the J end by 5 bases, with 10 bases between. In DNA form, the CDR3 reads TGCGCCAGCAGTGGACAGCTCAATGAAAAACTGTTTTTT. This codes for CASSGQLNEKLFF.

This sequence joins TRBV5-1 and TRBJ1-4, with D maybe TRBD1 (5 bases). CDR1 is SGHRS, CDR2 YFSETQ, per germline. V gave up 2 bases and J gave up 0 bases, with 11 bases separating them. CDR3 length equals 16 residues. This CDR3 is CASSLMGPATNEKLFF. In DNA form, the CDR3 reads TGCGCCAGCAGCTTAATGGGACCTGCAACTAATGAAAAACTGTTTTTT.

The chain recombines TRBV18 with TRBJ2-2; D unresolved. Trimming removed 3 bases from V and 5 bases from J, with 13 bases in between. Germline-derived CDR1 and CDR2 are KGHSH and LQKENI. The CDR3 covers 15 residues. The CDR3 DNA is TGTGCCAGCTCACCCCTCTCCCGAGGAACCGGGGAGCTGTTTTTT. It codes for CASSPLSRGTGELFF.

The chain employs TRBV7-3 and TRBJ2-3, with unresolved D. Germline CDR1 and CDR2: SGHTA and FQGTGA. V was clipped by 3 bases and J by 1 base, with 11 bases between them. The CDR3 totals 15 residues. CDR3 nucleotides: TGTGCCAGCAGCTTGGTTGGGGTGGGCACAGATACGCAGTATTTT. This codes for CASSLVGVGTDTQYF.

The V and J genes are TRBV19 and TRBJ2-2; D gene uncertain. This CDR3 contains 15 residues. V dropped 3 bases and J dropped 3 bases, with 11 bases sitting between them. Germline CDR1 and CDR2: LNHDA and SQIVND (reference sequence). CDR3 in DNA: TGTGCCAGTAGTATGGCCAGCCCGCACACCGGGGAGCTGTTTTTT. It specifies CASSMASPHTGELFF. Drawing the rest from reference TRBV19 and TRBJ2-2, the complete variable domain is DGGITQSPKYLFRKEGQNVTLSCEQNLNHDAMYWYRQDPGQGLRLIYYSQIVNDFQKGDIAEGYSVSREKKESFPLTVTSAQKNPTAFYLCASSMASPHTGELFFGEGSRLTVL.

This clone was picked up one time. This sequence joins TRBV11-2 and TRBJ2-3; no clear D gene. The CDR3 has 14 amino acids. Trimming pared 2 bases from V and 1 base from J, leaving 7 bases between. Germline loops: CDR1 SGHAT, CDR2 FQNNGV. CDR3: CASSLNLRTDTQYF. The CDR3 nucleotides are TGTGCCAGCAGCTTAAACCTCCGCACAGATACGCAGTATTTT.

V is TRBV10-2 and J is TRBJ2-1; TRBD2 is a possible D gene (5 bases). The CDR3 loop spans 18 amino acids. The germline V gene has CDR1 WSHSY and CDR2 SAAADI. Trimming cost V 0 bases and J 4 bases, with 19 bases left between them. The CDR3 DNA reads as TGCGCCAGCAGTGAGTCGGGTACTAGGACGAGGGTTTACAATGAGCAGTTCTTC. It codes for CASSESGTRTRVYNEQFF.

A single count supports this clone. The J gene is TRBJ2-7, the V gene TRBV6-6; D unclear. CDR1 MNHNY and CDR2 SVGAGI come from the germline V gene (reference sequence). CDR3 length equals 15 residues. With 3 bases removed from V and 0 bases from J, the gap between germline ends came to 12 bases. Here the CDR3 DNA reads TGTGCCAGCAGTTATGAGTCCAGGAGCTCCTACGAGCAGTACTTC. Translated: CASSYESRSSYEQYF.

This chain joins TRBV15 and TRBJ2-7; D possibly corresponds to TRBD1 (6 bases). The V end was cut by 0 bases, the J end by 3 bases, with 15 bases between. Germline-derived CDR1 and CDR2 are LNHNV and YYDKDF (reference sequence). The CDR3 length is 16 residues. This CDR3 reads CATSREFKDSLYEQYF. The CDR3 bases are TGTGCCACCAGCAGAGAATTTAAGGACAGCCTCTACGAGCAGTACTTC.

Of note for this clone: This sample also contains other DNA sequences that code for the same CDR3. V gene TRBV2 combines with J gene TRBJ2-2; the D is unclear. In germline, CDR1 is SNHLY, CDR2 FYNNEI. This CDR3 region has 11 residues. Trimming cost V 8 bases and J 6 bases, with 7 bases left between them. This CDR3 reads CASSAAGELFF. The CDR3 DNA reads TGTGCCAGCTCGGCGGCCGGGGAGCTGTTTTTT.

The chain carries TRBV7-3 and TRBJ2-3; tentatively, D is TRBD1 (5 bases). CDR3 length equals 15 residues. V lost 1 base, J lost 3 bases, and 11 bases lay in between. The germline V gene has CDR1 SGHTA and CDR2 FQGTGA. CDR3 region: CASSLMARVTDTQYF. The DNA of the CDR3 is TGTGCCAGCAGCTTAATGGCCAGGGTGACAGATACGCAGTATTTT.

This chain connects TRBV27 to TRBJ2-1; D not resolved. Trimming pared 0 bases from V and 3 bases from J, leaving 9 bases between. Germline V gives CDR1 MNHEY, CDR2 SMNVEV (reference sequence). The CDR3 loop spans 15 amino acids. CDR3 in DNA: TGTGCCAGCAGTTTATCCGTGGCCAACTACAATGAGCAGTTCTTC. Protein: CASSLSVANYNEQFF.

The rearrangement links TRBV27 to TRBJ2-5, with TRBD2 matching 7 bases. V shed 3 bases, J shed 3 bases, and the junction held 16 bases outside the gene matches. Germline assignment: CDR1 MNHEY and CDR2 SMNVEV (reference sequence). The CDR3 is 18 residues long. CDR3 sequence (DNA): TGTGCCAGCAGTTTCGGCAACTCGGGTCGGACTAGGAAAGAGACCCAGTACTTC. As protein: CASSFGNSGRTRKETQYF.